This entry describes one T cell receptor beta chain. Its target is not known. These data belong to a study of siplizumab effects on memory and regulatory T cells. General study points: Naive T cells apparently outstripped memory cells in diversity and seemed major alloresponse contributors.

TCRdb's table, derived via immunoSEQ multiplex PCR, lists solely in-frame clones and lacks some. The sample has around 100,000 clones, roughly nine tenths seen once; the top ten hold around 0.68%. Sequencing was done on a sample of Tregs sorted from blood. The TCR was taken from a human donor in good health.

The CDR3 region is CASSLGLAGEGDEQFF. The CDR3 DNA follows: TGTGCCAGCAGCTTAGGCTTAGCGGGAGAGGGTGATGAGCAGTTCTTC. This chain uses TRBV11-2 with TRBJ2-1; 9 nucleotides match TRBD2. The CDR3 contains 16 residues. V was clipped by 1 base and J by 8 bases; unmatched bases: 9. The germline gives CDR1 SGHAT, CDR2 FQNNGV.